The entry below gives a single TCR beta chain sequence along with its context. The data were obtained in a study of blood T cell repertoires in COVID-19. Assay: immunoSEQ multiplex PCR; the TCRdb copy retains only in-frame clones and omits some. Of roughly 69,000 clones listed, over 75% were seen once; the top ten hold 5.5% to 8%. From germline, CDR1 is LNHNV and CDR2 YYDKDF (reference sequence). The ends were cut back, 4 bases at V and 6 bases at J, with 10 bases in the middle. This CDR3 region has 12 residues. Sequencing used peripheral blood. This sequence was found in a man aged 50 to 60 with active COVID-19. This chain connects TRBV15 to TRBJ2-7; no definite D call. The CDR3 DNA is TGTGCCACCAGCAAGGCTACGGGCGAGCAGTACTTC. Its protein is CATSKATGEQYF. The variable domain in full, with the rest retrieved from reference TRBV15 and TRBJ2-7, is DAMVIQNPRYQVTQFGKPVTLSCSQTLNHNVMYWYQQKSSQAPKLLFHYYDKDFNNEADTPDNFQSRRPNTSFCFLDIRSPGLGDTAMYLCATSKATGEQYFGPGTRLTVT.